The 31 T cell receptor beta chains given below trace back to one sample, sequenced in a study of blood T cell repertoires in COVID-19. Clones were read by immunoSEQ multiplex PCR, and TCRdb kept only the in-frame ones, dropping some. The data hold around 280,000 clones, with 70% to 90% observed a single time. The material sequenced was peripheral blood. The receptors shown here come from a woman in her forties or fifties with active or convalescent COVID-19.

The chain recombines TRBV12-3 or TRBV12-4 with TRBJ1-2, with D perhaps TRBD1 (6 bases). The V end lost 7 bases, the J end lost 10 bases, and 16 bases lay between the germline ends. The CDR3 length is 12 residues. The CDR3 loop is CASNMGDTYYTF. CDR3 in DNA: TGTGCCAGCAACATGGGGGACACCTACTACACCTTC.

V is TRBV4-1 and J is TRBJ2-5; 7 nucleotides match TRBD1. Trimming at V came to 4 bases and at J to 5 bases, leaving 4 bases not matched to a gene. Germline V gene sequence: CDR1 MGHRA, CDR2 YSYEKL. This CDR3 contains 13 residues. The CDR3 is CASSRLQGETQYF. The CDR3 region has the DNA TGCGCCAGCAGCCGATTACAGGGGGAGACCCAGTACTTC.

The V call is TRBV10-1, the J call TRBJ2-3; TRBD2 matches at 7 bases. The CDR3 is 13 amino acids. V was clipped by 7 bases and J by 3 bases; unmatched bases: 4. Looked up from germline, CDR1 is WNHNN and CDR2 is SYGVQD (reference sequence). The chain's CDR3 is CASKASGTDTQYF. In DNA, the CDR3 is TGCGCCAGCAAAGCTAGCGGTACAGATACGCAGTATTTT.

This chain joins TRBV24-1 and TRBJ2-2; D not resolved. Trimming left V 9 bases short and J 6 bases short, with 7 bases between. The CDR3 is made up of 11 amino acids. CDR1 and CDR2 from the germline V gene are KGHDR and SFDVKD. The CDR3 DNA follows: TGTGCCACCTTCTACGCCGGGGAGCTGTTTTTT. This gives the protein CATFYAGELFF.

The V gene is TRBV5-1, the J gene TRBJ2-6; D unclear. V shed 0 bases and J shed 2 bases, with 6 bases lying between them. Germline lookup yields CDR1 SGHRS and CDR2 YFSETQ. This CDR3 comprises 15 residues. The CDR3 reads CASSLGVPGANVLTF. In DNA, the CDR3 is TGCGCCAGCAGCTTGGGAGTGCCTGGGGCCAACGTCCTGACTTTC.

This clone was seen a single time. V usage is TRBV3-1 (or the pseudogene TRBV3-2) and J usage is TRBJ2-7, with D possibly matching TRBD2 (6 bases). V was shortened by 4 bases and J by 4 bases, with 11 bases between the two germline ends. CDR1 is LGHDT and CDR2 is YNNKEL in the germline V gene (reference sequence). This CDR3 spans 13 amino acids. CDR3 protein: CASSLGGRYEQYF. The CDR3 DNA sequence: TGTGCCAGCAGCCTTGGGGGGAGGTACGAGCAGTACTTC.

The J gene is TRBJ2-2, the V gene TRBV11-3; D perhaps matches TRBD1 (5 bases). V shed 3 bases and J shed 3 bases, with 8 bases lying between them. The CDR3 sequence is 14 residues long. In germline, CDR1 is SGHNT, CDR2 YENEEA. CDR3 DNA: TGTGCCAGCAGCTTCGACAGAGACACCGGGGAGCTGTTTTTT. Translation gives CASSFDRDTGELFF.

The CDR3 DNA follows: TGTGCCAGTAGACGACAGGGGGAAAGAGAAAAACTGTTTTTT. This encodes CASRRQGEREKLFF. This chain uses TRBV19 with TRBJ1-4; the match to TRBD1 covers 9 bases. The CDR3 extends over 14 amino acids. From germline, CDR1 is LNHDA and CDR2 SQIVND (reference sequence). V was clipped by 6 bases and J by 8 bases; unmatched bases: 7.

This clone was seen more than once but under ten times. V gene TRBV3-1 (or the pseudogene TRBV3-2) combines with J gene TRBJ1-2; tentatively, D is TRBD1 (5 bases). There are 12 residues in the CDR3. Germline V gene data show CDR1 as LGHDT and CDR2 as YNNKEL (reference sequence). V was pared by 3 bases and J by 5 bases, with 7 bases between. CDR3 in amino acids: CASSQGQYGYTF. The CDR3 nucleotides are TGTGCCAGCAGCCAGGGGCAATATGGCTACACCTTC.

The chain links TRBV4-1 to TRBJ2-1, with D tentatively TRBD2 (6 bases). The CDR3 loop spans 16 amino acids. V dropped 0 bases and J dropped 5 bases, with 14 bases sitting between them. Germline values: CDR1 MGHRA, CDR2 YSYEKL. The CDR3 here is CASSQDRGTYDNEQFF. As DNA, the CDR3 is TGCGCCAGCAGCCAAGATCGGGGGACTTATGACAATGAGCAGTTCTTC.

The chain recombines TRBV5-1 with TRBJ1-1; D is possibly TRBD1 (6 bases). Trimming removed 6 bases at V and 5 bases at J, with 17 bases between. This CDR3 contains 14 residues. Germline values: CDR1 SGHRS, CDR2 YFSETQ. CDR3 protein: CASKPQGPETEAFF. The CDR3 DNA sequence: TGCGCCAGCAAACCCCAGGGGCCGGAAACTGAAGCTTTCTTT.

This clone was picked up many times. V gene TRBV7-9 combines with J gene TRBJ1-5; D gene ambiguous. Germline loops: CDR1 SEHNR, CDR2 FQNEAQ (reference sequence). V was pared by 0 bases and J by 5 bases, with 5 bases between. The CDR3 has 13 residues. CDR3 DNA: TGTGCCAGCAGCTTAGCGCGTCATCAGCCCCAGCATTTT. Amino acids: CASSLARHQPQHF.

V is TRBV7-8 and J is TRBJ1-6; D is undetermined. With 5 bases removed from V and 1 base from J, the gap between germline ends came to 6 bases. CDR1 and CDR2 from the germline V gene are SGHVS and FQNEAQ. The CDR3 consists of 14 residues. The CDR3 reads CASSIKSYNSPLHF. CDR3 in DNA: TGTGCCAGCAGCATAAAATCCTATAATTCACCCCTCCACTTT. The full variable domain, in which reference TRBV7-8 and TRBJ1-6 provide the parts outside the CDR3, is GAGVSQSPRYKVAKRGQDVALRCDPISGHVSLFWYQQALGQGPEFLTYFQNEAQLDKSGLPSDRFFAERPEGSVSTLKIQRTQQEDSAVYLCASSIKSYNSPLHFGNGTRLTVT.

The chain joins TRBV3-1 (or the pseudogene TRBV3-2) to TRBJ1-2; D is perhaps TRBD1 (5 bases). Germline loops: CDR1 LGHDT, CDR2 YNNKEL (reference sequence). The CDR3 contains 17 residues. The germline V and J ends were trimmed by 1 base and 8 bases, with 23 bases remaining between them. In nucleotides, the CDR3 is TGTGCCAGCAGCCAAGCTTTTCTCGAGCCAGGGCCCCGCGGCTACACCTTC. Protein sequence: CASSQAFLEPGPRGYTF.

The rearrangement links TRBV2 to TRBJ1-2; 10 bases are a match to TRBD1. Germline CDR1 is SNHLY and CDR2 is FYNNEI. Trimming at V came to 4 bases and at J to 0 bases, leaving 2 bases not matched to a gene. The CDR3 is 15 amino acids. CDR3: CASSGDRGANYGYTF. CDR3 in DNA: TGTGCCAGCAGTGGGGACAGGGGAGCTAACTATGGCTACACCTTC. The full variable domain, with the rest looked up from reference TRBV2 and TRBJ1-2, is EPEVTQTPSHQVTQMGQEVILRCVPISNHLYFYWYRQILGQKVEFLVSFYNNEISEKSEIFDDQFSVERPDGSNFTLKIRSTKLEDSAMYFCASSGDRGANYGYTFGSGTRLTVV.

The gene calls are TRBV28 and TRBJ1-5, with D perhaps TRBD1 (6 bases). Trimming took 6 bases from V and 2 from J, leaving 20 bases between them. From germline, CDR1 is MDHEN and CDR2 SYDVKM. This CDR3 comprises 17 residues. The CDR3 DNA sequence: TGTGCCAGCAGACTAGAATTGACAGGTCGGGGCAATCAGCCCCAGCATTTT. It yields the protein CASRLELTGRGNQPQHF.

V gene TRBV28 combines with J gene TRBJ1-1; tentative D call: TRBD1 (5 bases). The CDR3 consists of 12 residues. Trimming left V 4 bases short and J 11 bases short, with 14 bases between. Germline V gene sequence: CDR1 MDHEN, CDR2 SYDVKM. Here the CDR3 DNA reads TGTGCCAGCAGTTCCGGGCAGGGAACGGCTTTCTTT. Its protein is CASSSGQGTAFF. Based on the CDR3 plus reference TRBV28 and TRBJ1-1, the full variable domain is DVKVTQSSRYLVKRTGEKVFLECVQDMDHENMFWYRQDPGLGLRLIYFSYDVKMKEKGDIPEGYSVSREKKERFSLILESASTNQTSMYLCASSSGQGTAFFGQGTRLTVV.

The V gene is TRBV3-1 (or the pseudogene TRBV3-2), the J gene TRBJ2-5, with 7 bases that match TRBD2. The V segment lost 1 base and the J segment 2 bases; nucleotides outside the gene matches: 4. The CDR3 has 15 residues. Germline CDR1 and CDR2: LGHDT and YNNKEL (reference sequence). The CDR3 region is CASSQGTSGQETQYF. The CDR3 bases are TGTGCCAGCAGCCAAGGGACTAGTGGGCAAGAGACCCAGTACTTC.

The chain employs TRBV6-5 and TRBJ1-1; possibly TRBD1 for D (5 bases). This CDR3 comprises 13 residues. The germline V gene has CDR1 MNHEY and CDR2 SVGAGI. Trimming removed 7 bases at V and 3 bases at J, with 12 bases between. CDR3 DNA sequence: TGTGCCAGCAAGACGGGGGAAGACACTGAAGCTTTCTTT. Protein product: CASKTGEDTEAFF.

The V call is TRBV6-4, the J call TRBJ1-2, with a tentative D call TRBD1 (5 bases). V was cut by 0 bases and J by 8 bases, with 13 bases left in between. This CDR3 is built from 14 residues. Germline assignment: CDR1 MRHNA and CDR2 SNTAGT. The CDR3 is CASSDSSGILGYTF. The CDR3 DNA is TGTGCCAGCAGTGACTCGTCAGGGATTCTCGGCTACACCTTC.

The sample holds one count of this clone. The rearrangement links TRBV19 to TRBJ2-5, with D maybe TRBD2 (6 bases). The CDR3 is 14 residues long. Deletions cut 9 bases from V and 3 bases from J, with 17 bases between. Germline V gives CDR1 LNHDA, CDR2 SQIVND (reference sequence). CDR3 nucleotide sequence: TGTGCCAGCCTAGGGACTGCTGAAAAAGAGACCCAGTACTTC. Translation: CASLGTAEKETQYF.

The chain carries TRBV2 and TRBJ1-5; 7 bases line up with TRBD1. Germline-derived CDR1 and CDR2 are SNHLY and FYNNEI. The CDR3 loop spans 14 amino acids. With 4 bases clipped from V and 4 bases from J, the junction kept 4 bases outside the gene matches. The DNA for the CDR3 is TGTGCCAGCAGTGGTGCAGGGGGGAATCAGCCCCAGCATTTT. Encoded protein: CASSGAGGNQPQHF.

This clone has a single count. The chain uses TRBV5-6 and TRBJ2-1; TRBD2 matches at 9 bases. Germline V lookup: CDR1 SGHDT, CDR2 YYEEEE. V gave up 4 bases and J gave up 1 base; unmatched junction bases: 3. This CDR3 comprises 15 residues. The CDR3 DNA reads as TGTGCCAGCAGCCCGCTAGCGGGATCCTACAATGAGCAGTTCTTC. It is translated as CASSPLAGSYNEQFF.

CDR3 in amino acids: CASSNRGQSTDTQYF. The CDR3 region has the DNA TGTGCCAGCAGCAACAGGGGCCAAAGCACAGATACGCAGTATTTT. The gene calls are TRBV5-6 and TRBJ2-3, with 7 bases fitting TRBD1. The ends lost 4 bases at V and 0 bases at J; junction bases unmatched: 5. Looked up from germline, CDR1 is SGHDT and CDR2 is YYEEEE. This CDR3 has 15 amino acids.

The V gene is TRBV19, the J gene TRBJ1-6, with a possible D match to TRBD1 (6 bases). V shed 3 bases and J shed 6 bases, with 9 bases lying between them. The CDR3 spans 14 residues. The germline CDR1 and CDR2 sequences are LNHDA and SQIVND (reference sequence). CDR3 nucleotides: TGTGCCAGTAGTATGGGGGCTTCTAATTCACCCCTCCACTTT. Protein sequence: CASSMGASNSPLHF.

V gene TRBV2 combines with J gene TRBJ1-1; D gene ambiguous. Trimming stripped 4 bases from V and 6 bases from J, with 15 bases between. Germline loops: CDR1 SNHLY, CDR2 FYNNEI. The CDR3 runs to 14 residues. The CDR3 is CASSGSSARAEAFF. As DNA, the CDR3 is TGTGCCAGCAGTGGGTCGTCAGCGCGGGCTGAAGCTTTCTTT. The variable domain in full, completed from reference TRBV2 and TRBJ1-1, reads EPEVTQTPSHQVTQMGQEVILRCVPISNHLYFYWYRQILGQKVEFLVSFYNNEISEKSEIFDDQFSVERPDGSNFTLKIRSTKLEDSAMYFCASSGSSARAEAFFGQGTRLTVV.

This clone was counted ten times or more. The chain recombines TRBV7-9 with TRBJ2-7, with a weak D call TRBD1 (5 bases). V was clipped by 5 bases and J by 5 bases, with 19 bases between them. This CDR3 is built from 15 residues. The germline V gene has CDR1 SEHNR and CDR2 FQNEAQ (reference sequence). Written as DNA, the CDR3 is TGTGCCAGCAGCGCCGGAGACAGAGTACCTGACGAGCAGTACTTC. Amino acid sequence: CASSAGDRVPDEQYF.

This chain links TRBV18 with TRBJ2-1; 9 bases agree with TRBD1. CDR1 and CDR2 from the germline V gene are KGHSH and LQKENI. The length of the CDR3 is 16 residues. The trim removed 0 bases at V and 3 bases at J, leaving 3 bases unmatched. The CDR3 protein is CASSPPAGQGYNEQFF. The DNA for the CDR3 is TGTGCCAGCTCACCACCGGCGGGACAGGGCTACAATGAGCAGTTCTTC.

In this sample, this clone turned up once. The V gene is TRBV12-3 or TRBV12-4, the J gene TRBJ2-1; D possibly corresponds to TRBD2 (6 bases). V was pared by 5 bases and J by 12 bases, with 11 bases between. There are 11 residues in the CDR3. The chain's CDR3 is CASSGRRVQFF. The CDR3 nucleotides read TGTGCCAGCAGTGGTCGGAGGGTGCAGTTCTTC.

The rearrangement links TRBV12-3 or TRBV12-4 to TRBJ1-2; D is perhaps TRBD1 (5 bases). Trimming shortened V by 3 bases and J by 8 bases, and 13 bases separated the two germline ends. There are 13 residues in the CDR3. CDR3 protein: CASSLMRGGGYTF. The DNA for the CDR3 is TGTGCCAGCAGTTTGATGAGGGGAGGAGGCTACACCTTC.

V gene TRBV19 combines with J gene TRBJ1-1, with 10 positions matching TRBD1. Germline lookup yields CDR1 LNHDA and CDR2 SQIVND (reference sequence). This CDR3 has 13 amino acids. V trimming: 7 bases; J trimming: 5 bases; junction bases outside the gene matches: 4. The CDR3 DNA follows: TGTGCCAGTACCAGGGACAGGGGAACTGAAGCTTTCTTT. The encoded protein is CASTRDRGTEAFF.